The 25 T cell receptor beta chains listed next were all sequenced from one sample in a study of high-grade serous ovarian cancer treatment subgroups. Tumor samples were taken before definitive surgery or chemotherapy. TCRdb keeps only in-frame clones here, not all; method: immunoSEQ multiplex PCR. Among about 1,900 clones listed, roughly four fifths were seen once. The specimen sequenced was tumor tissue. These receptor sequences come from a human donor with high-grade serous ovarian cancer.

V gene TRBV4-3 combines with J gene TRBJ1-2; 10 positions agree with TRBD1. V shed 0 bases and J 7 bases; nucleotides not matched to a gene: 8. This CDR3 spans 16 amino acids. CDR1 and CDR2 from the germline V gene are LGHNA and YSLEER. The CDR3 region has the DNA TGCGCCAGCAGCCAAGAGGCTCGGAGACAGGGGGCTGGCTACACCTTC. Translation gives CASSQEARRQGAGYTF.

This chain joins TRBV7-3 and TRBJ1-6; no definite D call. The CDR3 has 19 residues. Germline CDR1 and CDR2: SGHTA and FQGTGA. V was pared by 1 base and J by 0 bases, with 16 bases between. CDR3: CASSLIWVKPSSYNSPLHF. CDR3 DNA sequence: TGTGCCAGCAGCTTAATTTGGGTTAAACCGAGCTCCTATAATTCACCCCTCCACTTT.

This chain uses TRBV7-2 with TRBJ1-2; D remains ambiguous. Germline V CDR1 and CDR2: SGHTA, FQGNSA. CDR3 size: 15 residues. V lost 1 base to trimming and J lost 8 bases, with 17 bases between them. The CDR3 region has the DNA TGTGCCAGCAGCTTAGGCCCGGACCATCCCTCCGGCTACACCTTC. Its protein is CASSLGPDHPSGYTF.

This rearrangement joins TRBV21-1 to TRBJ1-5. TRBV21-1 is designated a pseudogene. The CDR3 is made up of 16 amino acids. CDR3 residues: CASSKWAEISNQPQHF. In DNA, the CDR3 is TGTGCCAGCAGCAAATGGGCGGAGATTAGCAATCAGCCCCAGCATTTT.

This clone was seen more than once but under ten times. V usage is TRBV19 and J usage is TRBJ1-1; D is possibly TRBD1 (5 bases). Germline V gives CDR1 LNHDA, CDR2 SQIVND (reference sequence). The CDR3 runs to 13 residues. Trimming shortened V by 4 bases and J by 1 base, and 7 bases separated the two germline ends. In nucleotides, the CDR3 is TGTGCCAGTAGTAAACAGGAGAACACTGAAGCTTTCTTT. This codes for CASSKQENTEAFF.

This clone occurred a few times. The chain carries TRBV6-1 and TRBJ2-6; no definite D call. Germline CDR1 and CDR2: MNHNS and SASEGT. This CDR3 is 18 amino acids long. V was shortened by 4 bases and J by 5 bases, with 21 bases between the two germline ends. The CDR3 sequence: CASSADWECNNRANVLTF. Here the CDR3 DNA reads TGTGCCAGCAGTGCTGATTGGGAATGTAACAATCGGGCCAACGTCCTGACTTTC.

This rearrangement joins TRBV18 to TRBJ1-1, with TRBD1 identical over 10 bases. The length of the CDR3 is 15 residues. Germline V lookup: CDR1 KGHSH, CDR2 LQKENI. Trimming at V came to 5 bases and at J to 6 bases, leaving 9 bases not matched to a gene. The CDR3 coding sequence is TGTGCCAGCTCATTGACAGGGGGCGCAAGTGCTGAAGCTTTCTTT. It specifies CASSLTGGASAEAFF.

V usage is TRBV10-2 and J usage is TRBJ2-6; the D is unclear. Trimming removed 5 bases at V and 18 bases at J, with 35 bases between. Germline V gene data show CDR1 as WSHSY and CDR2 as SAAADI. This CDR3 is 18 amino acids long. The CDR3 is CASSFMDLLTKSGQRPTF. Written as DNA, the CDR3 is TGCGCCAGCAGTTTTATGGACCTTCTAACAAAGTCGGGCCAACGTCCGACTTTC.

The rearrangement links TRBV11-2 to TRBJ2-5, with 8 positions matching TRBD1. The V gene's germline CDR1 is SGHAT and CDR2 FQNNGV. Trimming at V came to 2 bases and at J to 1 base, leaving 6 bases not matched to a gene. The CDR3 runs 16 residues. The chain's CDR3 is CASSLRDRSPQETQYF. The DNA for the CDR3 is TGTGCCAGCAGCTTAAGGGACAGGAGCCCCCAAGAGACCCAGTACTTC.

The rearrangement joins TRBV2 to TRBJ2-1; D is undetermined. The CDR3 is 14 amino acids. V was trimmed by 2 bases and J by 7 bases, leaving 12 bases between them. The germline gives CDR1 SNHLY, CDR2 FYNNEI. The DNA of the CDR3 is TGTGCCAGCAGTGAATCTTCGAGGACGAATGAGCAGTTCTTC. Protein product: CASSESSRTNEQFF.

V is TRBV2 and J is TRBJ2-5; D possibly corresponds to TRBD2 (5 bases). Germline CDR1 SNHLY, CDR2 FYNNEI. The V gene lost 7 bases and the J gene lost 4 bases, with 13 bases spanning the gap. The CDR3 extends over 13 amino acids. CDR3 coding DNA: TGTGCCAGCACCGCGCTAGAGGGAGAGACCCAGTACTTC. Translation gives CASTALEGETQYF.

This clone showed up just once. The chain links TRBV28 to TRBJ2-1; D may be TRBD1 (6 bases). Between the trimmed V and J ends, which lost 4 bases and 0 bases, there was a span of 13 bases. The germline CDR1 and CDR2 sequences are MDHEN and SYDVKM. The CDR3 spans 16 residues. This chain's CDR3 is CASSSSGQSSYNEQFF. The CDR3 bases are TGTGCCAGCAGTTCCTCGGGACAAAGCTCCTACAATGAGCAGTTCTTC.

The chain joins TRBV7-2 to TRBJ1-2; D is ambiguous. The germline CDR1 and CDR2 sequences are SGHTA and FQGNSA. The germline V and J ends were trimmed by 1 base and 6 bases, with 12 bases remaining between them. The CDR3 has 14 residues. CDR3 coding DNA: TGTGCCAGCAGCTTAGACCCTTCAGTAAATGGCTACACCTTC. It is translated as CASSLDPSVNGYTF.

This chain joins TRBV5-1 and TRBJ1-1; D uncertain. Germline-derived CDR1 and CDR2 are SGHRS and YFSETQ. CDR3 length: 13 amino acids. V was shortened by 5 bases and J by 0 bases, with 8 bases between the two germline ends. As DNA, the CDR3 is TGCGCCAGCAGGCCGGTCATGAACACTGAAGCTTTCTTT. Protein product: CASRPVMNTEAFF.

The chain combines TRBV19 with TRBJ2-1; TRBD2 agrees at 7 bases. The CDR3 covers 15 residues. V trimming: 3 bases; J trimming: 4 bases; junction bases outside the gene matches: 6. From germline, CDR1 is LNHDA and CDR2 SQIVND (reference sequence). The CDR3 is CASSMAGEAYNEQFF. DNA for the CDR3: TGTGCCAGTAGTATGGCGGGAGAGGCATACAATGAGCAGTTCTTC.

V usage is TRBV5-1 and J usage is TRBJ1-2, with TRBD1 matching over 9 bases. The CDR3 runs 14 residues. The germline gives CDR1 SGHRS, CDR2 YFSETQ. V lost 3 bases, J lost 6 bases, and 6 bases stayed unmatched. CDR3 DNA: TGCGCCAGCAGCTGGATGGACAGGGGACATGGCTACACCTTC. This translates into CASSWMDRGHGYTF.

This clone was counted between two and nine times. The chain uses TRBV21-1 and TRBJ2-2; the table assigns TRBD2, which was not confirmed against the DNA. TRBV21-1 is a known pseudogene. This CDR3 comprises 18 residues. CDR3 in DNA: TGTGCCAGCAGCAAAAAGACTAGCGGGAGGGCGAACACCGGGGAGCTGTTTTTT. This encodes CASSKKTSGRANTGELFF.

The V and J genes are TRBV7-2 and TRBJ1-6, with D possibly TRBD1 on 5 matching bases. The CDR3 loop spans 15 amino acids. V was shortened by 1 base and J by 6 bases, with 10 bases between the two germline ends. The germline gives CDR1 SGHTA, CDR2 FQGNSA. The CDR3 spells CASSLGRGGNSPLHF. CDR3 bases: TGTGCCAGCAGCTTAGGGAGGGGAGGTAATTCACCCCTCCACTTT.

The V and J genes are TRBV28 and TRBJ1-1; weak D call: TRBD1 (5 bases). Trimming shortened V by 6 bases and J by 4 bases, and 9 bases separated the two germline ends. Per germline, CDR1 MDHEN and CDR2 SYDVKM. The CDR3 is 12 amino acids. The DNA for the CDR3 is TGTGCCAGCAGGGGGGGACGCACTGAAGCTTTCTTT. This translates into CASRGGRTEAFF.

This clone is categorized as large (0.1 to 1%). The rearrangement joins TRBV7-3 to TRBJ1-5; D is ambiguous. Per the germline V gene, CDR1 is SGHTA and CDR2 is FQGTGA. The CDR3 is 13 amino acids. Trimming left V 5 bases short and J 5 bases short, with 10 bases between. CDR3 DNA: TGTGCCAGCAGCAAAGGGTGGGATCAGCCCCAGCATTTT. Translation gives CASSKGWDQPQHF.

CDR3 DNA: TGTGCCAGCAGCGTAGACGGTTACTCTGGAAACACCATATATTTT. This codes for CASSVDGYSGNTIYF. The chain links TRBV9 to TRBJ1-3; D gene unclear. V was clipped by 0 bases and J by 0 bases, with 7 bases between them. There are 15 residues in the CDR3. Germline CDR1 is SGDLS and CDR2 is YYNGEE.

This rearrangement joins TRBV27 to TRBJ2-7, with D hard to call. The CDR3 extends over 12 amino acids. Germline lookup yields CDR1 MNHEY and CDR2 SMNVEV (reference sequence). V was pared by 4 bases and J by 6 bases, with 10 bases between. The CDR3, as DNA: TGTGCCAGCAGTTCCTACTGGGGCGAGCAGTACGTC. Encoded protein: CASSSYWGEQYV.

In its sample, this clone was seen a few times. The chain recombines TRBV2 with TRBJ2-7; 10 nucleotides match TRBD2. The junction had 5 bases not matched to a gene; V was cut back by 7 bases and J by 2 bases. Germline V lookup: CDR1 SNHLY, CDR2 FYNNEI. The CDR3 loop spans 14 amino acids. CDR3 region: CASMPSGGPYEQYV. CDR3 DNA: TGTGCCAGCATGCCTAGCGGGGGCCCCTACGAGCAGTACGTC.

This chain connects TRBV5-5 to TRBJ2-5, with TRBD1 matching over 7 bases. CDR1 and CDR2 from the germline V gene are SGHKS and YYEKEE (reference sequence). The J segment lost 2 bases and the V segment lost 0 bases, leaving 7 bases of the junction unmatched. This CDR3 has 16 amino acids. The CDR3 DNA reads as TGTGCCAGCAGCTTGGGGGTGGGCAGGGGGCAAGAGACCCAGTACTTC. Encoded protein: CASSLGVGRGQETQYF.

V is TRBV6-1 and J is TRBJ1-6, with 7 bases identical to TRBD1. CDR1 is MNHNS, CDR2 SASEGT, per germline. This CDR3 is 15 amino acids long. J gave up 4 bases and V 4 bases, and 4 bases lay outside the gene matches. Written as DNA, the CDR3 is TGTGCCAGCAGTGTCCCAGGGGGGTATAATTCACCCCTCCACTTT. This translates into CASSVPGGYNSPLHF.